A single sample gave rise to the 5 T cell receptor beta chains below, sequenced in a study of T cell responses to AZD1222 COVID-19 vaccine. Repertoires were generated with immunoSEQ multiplex PCR, while TCRdb's copy carries only in-frame clones and drops some. Of about 35,000 clones detected, 86% appear once; the ten largest clones hold 5.5% to 7.5%. This specimen was peripheral blood, taken on day 0 of AZD1222 vaccination. The receptor source for this set is an adult in good health.

The chain has TRBV7-9 and TRBJ2-1, with 10 bases fitting TRBD1. The V and J ends lost 7 bases and 6 bases, in that order; junction bases with no gene match: 9. CDR1 is SEHNR and CDR2 is FQNEAQ in the germline V gene (reference sequence). The CDR3 runs 15 residues. In nucleotides, the CDR3 is TGTGCCAGCACCAAGATCTGGACAGGGGGCAATGAGCAGTTCTTC. This translates into CASTKIWTGGNEQFF.

The gene calls are TRBV28 and TRBJ1-3; D gene ambiguous. Between the trimmed V and J ends, which lost 3 bases and 3 bases, there was a span of 3 bases. The germline gives CDR1 MDHEN, CDR2 SYDVKM. This CDR3 region has 12 residues. Here the CDR3 reads CASSFLGNTIYF. The CDR3 coding sequence is TGTGCCAGCAGTTTTCTTGGAAACACCATATATTTT.

The table lists this clone with a count of one. DNA of the CDR3: TGTGCCAGCAGCCAACCGAGGAGGGGACAGGGCTACACCTTC. Its protein product is CASSQPRRGQGYTF. The chain combines TRBV5-6 with TRBJ1-2, with 7 nucleotides matching TRBD1. With 4 bases clipped from V and 8 bases from J, the junction kept 11 bases outside the gene matches. Looked up from germline, CDR1 is SGHDT and CDR2 is YYEEEE. CDR3 length: 14 residues.

V and J are TRBV30 and TRBJ2-3; D unresolved. V lost 0 bases to trimming and J lost 4 bases, with 8 bases between them. The CDR3 totals 13 residues. Germline V gene lookup returns CDR1 GTSNPN and CDR2 SVGIG (reference sequence). This chain's CDR3 is CAWSVREADTQYF. The CDR3, as DNA: TGTGCCTGGAGTGTTCGCGAGGCAGATACGCAGTATTTT.

This rearrangement joins TRBV3-1 (or the pseudogene TRBV3-2) to TRBJ1-1, with 8 bases matching TRBD1. Losses at the gene ends were 4 bases for V and 3 bases for J; bases not matched to a gene: 4. The CDR3 has 14 amino acids. Germline V gene sequence: CDR1 LGHDT, CDR2 YNNKEL (reference sequence). CDR3 nucleotides: TGTGCCAGCAGCCGGTCGACAGGGGACACTGAAGCTTTCTTT. It specifies CASSRSTGDTEAFF.